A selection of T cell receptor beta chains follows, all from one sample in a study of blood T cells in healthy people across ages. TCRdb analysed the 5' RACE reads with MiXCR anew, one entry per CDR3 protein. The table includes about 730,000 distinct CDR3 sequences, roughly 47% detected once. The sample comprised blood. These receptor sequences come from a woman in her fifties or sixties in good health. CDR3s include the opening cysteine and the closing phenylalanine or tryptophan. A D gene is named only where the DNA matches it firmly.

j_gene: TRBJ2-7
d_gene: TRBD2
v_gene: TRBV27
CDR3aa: CATGTSGSYEQYF

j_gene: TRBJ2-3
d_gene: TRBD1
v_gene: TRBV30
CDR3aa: CAFIGGQGTDTQYF

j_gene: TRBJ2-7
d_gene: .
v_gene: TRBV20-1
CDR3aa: CSAPNRGNYEQYF

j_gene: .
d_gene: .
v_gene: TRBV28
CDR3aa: CASSDSRVETQYF

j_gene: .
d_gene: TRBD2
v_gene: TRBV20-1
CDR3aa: CSANAGTSGYEQYF

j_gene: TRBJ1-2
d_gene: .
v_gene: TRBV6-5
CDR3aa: CASRQRDYYGYTF

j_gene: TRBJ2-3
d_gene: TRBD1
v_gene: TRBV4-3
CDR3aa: CASSLVMGQGATDTQYF

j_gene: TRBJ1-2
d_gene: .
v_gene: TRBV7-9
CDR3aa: CASSLYGRGYGYTF

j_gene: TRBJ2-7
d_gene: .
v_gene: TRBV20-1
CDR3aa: CSATDRDKLYEQYF

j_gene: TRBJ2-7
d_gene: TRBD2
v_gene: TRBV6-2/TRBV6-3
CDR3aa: CASSYSLLAGGPYEQYF